This T cell receptor beta chain came from a study of cytomegalovirus exposure and HLA in healthy donors. The CDR3 runs to 15 residues. Trimming took off 2 bases at V and 0 bases at J, with 6 bases between the two ends. Germline V lookup: CDR1 SGHRS, CDR2 YFSETQ. The study's findings and limits: The study flagged about 150 TCR beta chains as cytomegalovirus-associated. A classifier reportedly called cytomegalovirus status with high sensitivity and specificity.

With respect to this clone: Antigen specificity is unknown.

Here immunoSEQ multiplex PCR was the method, and the copy in TCRdb shows in-frame clones only, minus some. Of about 220,000 clones in the sample, approximately 88% were seen once. This chain uses TRBV5-1 with TRBJ2-6; D unresolved. The clonotype was recovered from a woman aged 25 to 39 in good health and CMV-seropositive. The sequencing input was PBMCs. The DNA of the CDR3 is TGCGCCAGCAGCTTTTGGGTCTCTGGGGCCAACGTCCTGACTTTC. This encodes CASSFWVSGANVLTF.